The T cell receptor (beta chain) described here comes from a study of cytomegalovirus exposure and HLA in healthy donors. The study, taken as a whole, reports: A later analysis linked a missense DCLRE1C variant to TCR beta V- and J-gene trimming.

A remark on this clone: The antigen remains undetermined.

The length of the CDR3 is 18 residues. V lost 0 bases, J lost 2 bases, and 8 bases stayed unmatched. CDR1 and CDR2 from the germline V gene are MNHNS and SASEGT. The PCR ran on 60 Vbeta and 13 Jbeta primers. Only in-frame clones appear in the TCRdb table, and some are missing; sequencing was by immunoSEQ multiplex PCR. The sample table sets out about 77,000 clones. Sequencing input: PBMCs. The clonotype originates from a man aged 45 to 65 in good health and CMV-seropositive. The chain carries TRBV6-1 and TRBJ2-2, with TRBD2 matching over 8 bases. The CDR3 DNA reads as TGTGCCAGCAGTGAAGCTCGGGGGGGACGGTTTAACACCGGGGAGCTGTTTTTT. Translating gives CASSEARGGRFNTGELFF.